What follows are 26 T cell receptor beta chains derived from one specimen sequenced in a study of control samples from healthy donors and cancer patients. This table comes from immunoSEQ multiplex PCR, and its TCRdb copy is limited to in-frame clones, with some not included. This sample has 100,000 to 150,000 clones, with 90% found just once. Sequencing used blood. These receptors all come from a man between 18 and 35 years old in good health.

V usage is TRBV30 and J usage is TRBJ1-5; D uncertain. Trimming took off 0 bases at V and 4 bases at J, with 7 bases between the two ends. Germline values: CDR1 GTSNPN, CDR2 SVGIG (reference sequence). The CDR3 consists of 13 residues. The CDR3 DNA is TGTGCCTGGAGTGTGGGCCAGAATCAGCCCCAGCATTTT. It codes for CAWSVGQNQPQHF. Full variable domain (outside the CDR3, taken from reference TRBV30 and TRBJ1-5): SQTIHQWPATLVQPVGSPLSLECTVEGTSNPNLYWYRQAAGRGLQLLFYSVGIGQISSEVPQNLSASRPQDRQFILSSKKLLLSDSGFYLCAWSVGQNQPQHFGDGTRLSIL.

J is TRBJ1-6 and V is TRBV6-5; 10 nucleotides match TRBD1. Germline trimming cut 6 bases from V and 8 bases from J; bases unmatched to any gene: 4. Germline CDR1 reads MNHEY; CDR2 reads SVGAGI. This CDR3 has 14 residues. The CDR3 sequence: CASSRTGGDSPLHF. The DNA of the CDR3 is TGTGCCAGCAGCAGGACAGGGGGGGATTCACCCCTCCACTTT.

The chain combines TRBV11-3 with TRBJ2-7, with 7 bases that match TRBD1. Trimming removed 4 bases from V and 4 bases from J; junction bases left unmatched: 7. The CDR3 consists of 14 residues. Germline-derived CDR1 and CDR2 are SGHNT and YENEEA. This CDR3 reads CASSSPGQPYEQYF. CDR3 nucleotides: TGTGCCAGCAGCTCGCCGGGACAGCCATACGAGCAGTACTTC.

The chain carries TRBV5-8 and TRBJ2-2; 8 nucleotides agree with TRBD2. This CDR3 has 15 residues. CDR1 SGHTS and CDR2 YDEGEE come from the germline V gene. V was clipped by 5 bases and J by 4 bases; unmatched bases: 7. This chain's CDR3 is CASSPTLAGTGELFF. CDR3 sequence (DNA): TGTGCCAGCAGTCCTACCCTAGCGGGCACCGGGGAGCTGTTTTTT.

The V and J genes are TRBV7-3 and TRBJ2-1; no definite D call. The V end was cut by 3 bases, the J end by 1 base, with 13 bases between. The CDR3 is made up of 16 amino acids. CDR1 SGHTA and CDR2 FQGTGA come from the germline V gene. CDR3 sequence: CASSLLPTGSYNEQFF. CDR3 sequence (DNA): TGTGCCAGCAGCTTGCTTCCGACTGGGTCCTACAATGAGCAGTTCTTC.

This chain connects TRBV7-8 to TRBJ1-2; tentative D call: TRBD1 (6 bases). CDR3 length: 15 amino acids. V lost 5 bases and J 3 bases, leaving 16 bases between the germline ends. The germline V gene encodes CDR1 SGHVS and CDR2 FQNEAQ. As DNA, the CDR3 is TGTGCCAGCAGCCTATTGGACAGATCCTACTATGGCTACACCTTC. This gives the protein CASSLLDRSYYGYTF.

The chain couples TRBV23-1 to TRBJ2-7, with D unresolved. TRBV23-1 carries the ORF label, with uncertain function. The V and J ends lost 2 bases and 6 bases respectively, with 11 bases between them. This CDR3 region has 13 residues. The CDR3 DNA reads TGCGCCAGCAGTCAAACTTACAGAGTCGAGCAGTACTTC. Translated, it gives CASSQTYRVEQYF.

This chain joins TRBV6-2 or TRBV6-3 and TRBJ2-2; D is unclear. Germline CDR1 and CDR2: MNHEY and SVGEGT. Trimming took off 6 bases at V and 3 bases at J, with 14 bases between the two ends. There are 15 residues in the CDR3. CDR3 in amino acids: CASSYTGPHTGELFF. CDR3 sequence (DNA): TGTGCCAGCAGCTATACCGGACCGCACACCGGGGAGCTGTTTTTT.

This clone was seen more than once but under ten times. The genes are TRBV2 and TRBJ2-1; 10 nucleotides line up with TRBD2. Germline trimming cut 8 bases from V and 3 bases from J; bases unmatched to any gene: 13. Germline V gene sequence: CDR1 SNHLY, CDR2 FYNNEI. The CDR3 covers 17 residues. The CDR3 DNA follows: TGTGCCAGCCTTAACAGCCCTAGCGGGGGCCTCTACAATGAGCAGTTCTTC. It encodes CASLNSPSGGLYNEQFF. Supplemented by reference TRBV2 and TRBJ2-1, the full variable domain reads EPEVTQTPSHQVTQMGQEVILRCVPISNHLYFYWYRQILGQKVEFLVSFYNNEISEKSEIFDDQFSVERPDGSNFTLKIRSTKLEDSAMYFCASLNSPSGGLYNEQFFGPGTRLTVL.

V gene TRBV27 combines with J gene TRBJ2-2; possible D gene TRBD2, 5 bases. The germline V gene encodes CDR1 MNHEY and CDR2 SMNVEV (reference sequence). CDR3 length equals 15 residues. Between the trimmed V and J ends, which lost 3 bases and 4 bases, there was a span of 12 bases. CDR3 sequence reads: CASSLFGDRTGELFF. The DNA of the CDR3 is TGTGCCAGCAGTTTGTTCGGGGATCGCACCGGGGAGCTGTTTTTT.

The V call is TRBV7-3, the J call TRBJ1-1, with D perhaps matching TRBD1 (5 bases). Trimming removed 2 bases at V and 10 bases at J, with 11 bases between. The CDR3 spans 12 residues. CDR1 and CDR2 from the germline V gene are SGHTA and FQGTGA. In nucleotides, the CDR3 is TGTGCCAGCAGCTTACAGGCAGGGCCAGCTTTCTTT. Translating it yields CASSLQAGPAFF.

The chain couples TRBV7-3 to TRBJ2-3; unclear D gene. The CDR3 contains 14 residues. V gave up 5 bases and J gave up 4 bases, with 13 bases separating them. The germline CDR1 and CDR2 sequences are SGHTA and FQGTGA. CDR3 bases: TGTGCCAGCAGCCCCGTCATAGCATCAGATACGCAGTATTTT. Its protein is CASSPVIASDTQYF.

The CDR3 reads CASSHQNEQFF. In DNA form, the CDR3 reads TGCGCCAGCAGCCACCAGAATGAGCAGTTCTTC. The V gene is TRBV4-1, the J gene TRBJ2-1, with D hard to call. CDR3 size: 11 residues. Per the germline V gene, CDR1 is MGHRA and CDR2 is YSYEKL. V lost 3 bases to trimming and J lost 7 bases, with 4 bases between them.

The rearrangement uses TRBV5-1 and TRBJ1-1, with unresolved D. Germline assignment: CDR1 SGHRS and CDR2 YFSETQ. Trimming pared 6 bases from V and 4 bases from J, leaving 16 bases between. The CDR3 covers 14 residues. The DNA of the CDR3 is TGCGCCAGCATTCTAAGTCCGGGGAGCACTGAAGCTTTCTTT. Translated, it gives CASILSPGSTEAFF.

The rearrangement links TRBV7-6 to TRBJ2-1, with D maybe TRBD2 (6 bases). Trimming left V 2 bases short and J 9 bases short, with 17 bases between. The germline gives CDR1 SGHVS, CDR2 FNYEAQ. This CDR3 region has 15 residues. The CDR3 protein is CASSLFTGVKVEQFF. The CDR3 nucleotides are TGTGCCAGCAGCTTATTTACGGGAGTAAAGGTTGAGCAGTTCTTC.

In this sample, this clone turned up once. The V gene is TRBV3-1 (or the pseudogene TRBV3-2), the J gene TRBJ1-2, with 9 bases lining up with TRBD1. V dropped 3 bases and J dropped 8; count of bases not matched to a gene: 13. Germline CDR1 and CDR2: LGHDT and YNNKEL (reference sequence). This CDR3 is 16 amino acids long. The CDR3 sequence: CASSHDSGQGPRGYTF. CDR3 coding DNA: TGTGCCAGCAGCCATGACAGTGGACAGGGGCCTCGGGGCTACACCTTC.

The chain is built from TRBV14 and TRBJ2-5, with 8 bases aligning to TRBD1. The CDR3 has 18 residues. CDR1 and CDR2 from the germline V gene are SGHDN and FVKESK. V lost 3 bases, J lost 1 base, and 13 bases stayed unmatched. CDR3 protein: CASSHSKPDRASQETQYF. The CDR3 nucleotides read TGTGCCAGCAGCCACTCCAAACCGGACAGGGCTAGCCAAGAGACCCAGTACTTC.

The CDR3 bases are TGTGCCAGCAGCTCTAATCCCGGGACCCAAGAGACCCAGTACTTC. It encodes CASSSNPGTQETQYF. V usage is TRBV5-4 and J usage is TRBJ2-5; D tentatively reads TRBD1 or TRBD2 (5 bases each). Trimming took off 3 bases at V and 1 base at J, with 13 bases between the two ends. Per germline, CDR1 SGHNT and CDR2 YYREEE (reference sequence). This CDR3 region has 15 residues.

This chain links TRBV5-6 with TRBJ2-5, with D perhaps matching TRBD2 (6 bases). V lost 5 bases to trimming and J lost 3 bases, with 11 bases between them. The CDR3 runs to 13 residues. Germline assignment: CDR1 SGHDT and CDR2 YYEEEE. The CDR3: CASSTGLEETQYF. DNA of the CDR3: TGTGCCAGCAGTACGGGACTGGAAGAGACCCAGTACTTC.

The V and J genes are TRBV7-9 and TRBJ2-1; no reliable D call. Germline lookup yields CDR1 SEHNR and CDR2 FQNEAQ (reference sequence). There are 11 residues in the CDR3. Trimming shortened V by 7 bases and J by 10 bases, and 11 bases separated the two germline ends. The CDR3 DNA reads as TGTGCCAGCAAAGGTAGTACAGAGCAGTTCTTC. Its translation: CASKGSTEQFF.

A note on this clone: The same CDR3 can be traced to other DNA sequences in this sample. The rearrangement links TRBV7-9 to TRBJ2-1, with D uncertain. The CDR3 is 12 amino acids. Germline V CDR1 and CDR2: SEHNR, FQNEAQ (reference sequence). V was shortened by 1 base and J by 3 bases, with 1 base between the two germline ends. For the CDR3, the DNA is TGTGCCAGCAGCTTAGGCTACAATGAGCAGTTCTTC. Translated, it gives CASSLGYNEQFF.

This clone has a handful of counts. The rearrangement joins TRBV28 to TRBJ2-2; 7 bases map to TRBD2. Germline CDR1 and CDR2: MDHEN and SYDVKM. The CDR3 length is 15 residues. With 2 bases clipped from V and 3 bases from J, the junction kept 3 bases outside the gene matches. The CDR3 spells CASSLLAEYTGELFF. CDR3 coding DNA: TGTGCCAGCAGTTTACTAGCGGAGTACACCGGGGAGCTGTTTTTT.

This rearrangement joins TRBV5-1 to TRBJ2-2, with 11 bases identical to TRBD2. Looked up from germline, CDR1 is SGHRS and CDR2 is YFSETQ. The junction had 5 bases not matched to a gene; V was cut back by 4 bases and J by 6 bases. This CDR3 contains 15 residues. CDR3 sequence: CASSPGTSGAGELFF. The CDR3 DNA follows: TGCGCCAGCAGCCCCGGGACTAGCGGTGCCGGGGAGCTGTTTTTT.

The chain links TRBV18 to TRBJ2-1; 7 bases are shared with TRBD1. Germline V gene lookup returns CDR1 KGHSH and CDR2 LQKENI. Trimming cost V 6 bases and J 3 bases; bases outside gene matches: 5. There are 14 residues in the CDR3. The CDR3: CASSPNRGYNEQFF. CDR3 nucleotide sequence: TGTGCCAGCTCTCCCAACAGGGGCTACAATGAGCAGTTCTTC.

The chain carries TRBV25-1 and TRBJ2-5; D might be TRBD1 (6 bases). The ends were cut back, 3 bases at V and 7 bases at J, with 15 bases in the middle. This CDR3 region has 14 residues. Germline V gene sequence: CDR1 MGHDK, CDR2 SYGVNS. In DNA, the CDR3 is TGTGCCAGCAGTGATGGGACATCGCGAGGGACCCAGTACTTC. Amino acids: CASSDGTSRGTQYF.

This chain connects TRBV5-1 to TRBJ2-1; TRBD2 matches 13 bases. The germline V gene has CDR1 SGHRS and CDR2 YFSETQ. The trim removed 3 bases at V and 7 bases at J, leaving 4 bases unmatched. The length of the CDR3 is 15 residues. Here the CDR3 DNA reads TGCGCCAGCAGCTCCGGGACTAGCGGGATTAATGAGCAGTTCTTC. Translating it yields CASSSGTSGINEQFF. Full variable domain (outside the CDR3, taken from reference TRBV5-1 and TRBJ2-1): KAGVTQTPRYLIKTRGQQVTLSCSPISGHRSVSWYQQTPGQGLQFLFEYFSETQRNKGNFPGRFSGRQFSNSRSEMNVSTLELGDSALYLCASSSGTSGINEQFFGPGTRLTVL.